These T cell receptor beta chains were read from a single sample in a study of CD8+ T cells in alopecia areata. TCRdb's copy holds only in-frame clones and misses some; the assay was immunoSEQ multiplex PCR. The sample holds nearly 200,000 clones, 58% seen once. This specimen consisted of CD4+ T cells sorted from blood, obtained at week 24, from a patient treated with tofacitinib. The receptors here all came from a human donor with alopecia areata. The conserved cysteine and the conserved F or W are not part of the CDR3 here. A D gene is named only where the DNA matches it firmly.

j_call	d_call	cdr3_length	v_call	cdr3_aa
TRBJ2-1	TRBD1	12	TRBV5-1	ASSATDRANEQF
TRBJ1-5	-	11	TRBV12-5	ASGPGGNQPQH
TRBJ1-5	-	12	TRBV11-2	ASSSDPGNQPQH
TRBJ2-7	TRBD2	14	TRBV10-3	AISLAGTIDPSEQY
TRBJ2-4	-	15	TRBV12-5	ASGLVRFLLAKNIQY
TRBJ2-5	-	9	TRBV7-9	ASRAFEAQY
TRBJ2-3	-	10	TRBV28	AIRKSTSTQY
TRBJ1-2	-	13	TRBV5-6	ASSLAGVVYYGYT
TRBJ2-2	-	11	TRBV29-1	SVANRVSGELF
TRBJ2-5	-	13	TRBV6-5	ASSLSQDWQETQY
TRBJ2-5	-	11	TRBV5-4	ASSPGGSETQY
TRBJ2-7	TRBD1	11	TRBV7-2	ASSRDRPYEQY
TRBJ2-3	-	11	TRBV4-1	ASSQLLGDTQY
TRBJ1-5	-	12	TRBV7-2	ASSLRVNNQPQH
TRBJ1-2	-	9	TRBV29-1	SVGADYGYT
TRBJ1-2	TRBD1	12	TRBV2	ASSRDSPMVGYT
TRBJ2-3	TRBD2	13	TRBV11-2	ASSPGTSGEDTQY
TRBJ2-3	TRBD2	14	TRBV29-1	SVEPGAGVSTDTQY
TRBJ1-2	-	7	TRBV6-5	VGGYGYT
TRBJ1-2	-	9	TRBV10-3	AITGNYGYT
TRBJ2-5	-	12	TRBV7-9	ASSPIAWEETQY
TRBJ1-1	TRBD1	14	TRBV5-1	ASSLEPTGAVSEAF
TRBJ2-7	-	10	TRBV23-1	ASSQYIYEQY
TRBJ2-3	-	13	TRBV7-3	ASSPSGTLTDTQY
TRBJ2-7	-	12	TRBV7-2	ASTPLRSSYEQY
TRBJ2-7	TRBD1	12	TRBV5-1	ASSPGTGIDEQY
TRBJ2-5	-	12	TRBV6-1	ASTGGQYQETQY
TRBJ2-5	-	11	TRBV7-9	ASSLGQEETQY
TRBJ1-1	TRBD1	12	TRBV10-3	AISRDREGTEAF
TRBJ2-7	TRBD2	12	TRBV2	ASRISGGTYEQY
TRBJ1-1	TRBD1	10	TRBV30	AWSGRTGNRI
TRBJ2-1	TRBD2	14	TRBV18	ASSPGLVASYNEQF
TRBJ2-7	-	11	TRBV6-1	ASSESSYYEQY
TRBJ1-1	-	12	TRBV6-5	ASSWMGKRTEAF
TRBJ2-2	-	13	TRBV18	ASSPVRRNTGELF
TRBJ2-5	TRBD1	15	TRBV4-3	ASSQGPGDRGRETQY
TRBJ2-7	-	13	TRBV4-1	ASSQDDRGLREQY
TRBJ2-7	TRBD1	11	TRBV5-1	ASSLTGAYEQY
TRBJ1-1	-	10	TRBV29-1	SVFRDPVEAF
TRBJ2-7	-	14	TRBV4-3	ASSRSGGLSSYEQY
TRBJ2-5	-	13	TRBV25-1	ASSDPTSFQETQY
TRBJ2-7	TRBD1	14	TRBV4-2	ASSQGPGQGADEQY
TRBJ1-5	-	12	TRBV18	ASSPSDSNQPQH
TRBJ2-3	-	13	TRBV9	ASSVFSGSTDTQY
TRBJ2-7	TRBD1	12	TRBV14	ASSNDRGPYEQY
TRBJ2-5	-	10	TRBV25-1	ALKWGQETQY
TRBJ2-5	TRBD1	12	TRBV6-6	ASTRDRGMETQY
TRBJ1-1	-	14	TRBV29-1	SVRGGDGGMNTEAF
TRBJ2-7	-	10	TRBV5-6	ASSLGVYEQY
TRBJ2-7	-	11	TRBV7-3	ASSPQNSYEQY
TRBJ2-4	TRBD2	18	TRBV4-2	ASSQDPQGASGGAKNIQY
TRBJ2-7	TRBD1	13	TRBV28	ASRPPGQGSYEQY
TRBJ2-5	-	11	TRBV7-2	ASSLWTEETQY
TRBJ2-7	-	14	TRBV4-1	ASSQDLGTPAYEQY
TRBJ2-3	TRBD2	10	TRBV29-1	SVEDRASGEY